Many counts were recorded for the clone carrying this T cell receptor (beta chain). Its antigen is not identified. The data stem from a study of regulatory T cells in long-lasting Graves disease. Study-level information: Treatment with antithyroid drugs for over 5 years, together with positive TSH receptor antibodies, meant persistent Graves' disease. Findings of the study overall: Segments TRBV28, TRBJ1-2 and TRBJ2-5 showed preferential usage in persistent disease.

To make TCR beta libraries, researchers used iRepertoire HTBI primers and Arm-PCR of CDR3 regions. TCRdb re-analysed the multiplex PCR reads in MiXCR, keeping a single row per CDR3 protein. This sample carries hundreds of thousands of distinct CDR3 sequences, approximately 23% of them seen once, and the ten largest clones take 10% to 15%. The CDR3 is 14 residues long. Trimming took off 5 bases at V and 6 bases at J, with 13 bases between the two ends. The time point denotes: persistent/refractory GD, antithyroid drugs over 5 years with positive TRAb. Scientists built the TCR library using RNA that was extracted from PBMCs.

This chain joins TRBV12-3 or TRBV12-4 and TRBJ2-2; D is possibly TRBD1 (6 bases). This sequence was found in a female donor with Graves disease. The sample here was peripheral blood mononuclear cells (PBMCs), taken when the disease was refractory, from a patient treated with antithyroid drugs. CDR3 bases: TGTGCCAGCAGTAACAGGGTAGGGGCCGGGGAGCTGTTTTTT. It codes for CASSNRVGAGELFF.